The next 27 T cell receptor beta chains were all read from a single sample in a study of cytomegalovirus exposure and HLA in healthy donors. Use of 60 Vbeta and 13 Jbeta primers characterized the PCR. Assay: immunoSEQ multiplex PCR; the TCRdb copy retains only in-frame clones and omits some. The sample shows approximately 89,000 clones, 62% of them seen only once. Sequences were obtained from PBMCs. These receptors were obtained from a woman in her 30s in good health and CMV-seropositive.

To note about this clone: The junction differs from germline at one of its ends, possibly a read error. The chain links TRBV7-9 to TRBJ2-6; tentatively, D is TRBD1 (6 bases). In germline, CDR1 is SEHNR, CDR2 FQNEAQ (reference sequence). This CDR3 contains 17 residues. DNA for the CDR3: TGTTCCAGCAGCTTAGCCCTCAGGGGTGGTGGGGCCAACGTCCTGACTTTC. Its protein product is CSSSLALRGGGANVLTF.

This clone appeared a single time. As DNA, the CDR3 is TGTGCCAGTAGCCCTAAACAGGGTGGCAATGAGCAGTTCTTC. As protein: CASSPKQGGNEQFF. The V call is TRBV19, the J call TRBJ2-1, with a weak D call TRBD1 (6 bases). The CDR3 consists of 14 residues. Germline values: CDR1 LNHDA, CDR2 SQIVND (reference sequence). The germline V and J ends were trimmed by 6 bases and 6 bases, with 15 bases remaining between them.

The chain combines TRBV20-1 with TRBJ1-4; 8 positions agree with TRBD1. V was clipped by 6 bases and J by 14 bases; unmatched bases: 8. The CDR3 loop spans 11 amino acids. CDR1 is DFQATT and CDR2 is SNEGSKA in the germline V gene (reference sequence). CDR3 nucleotides: TGCAGTGCGGGCAGGACAGGGTCTCTGTTTTTT. The encoded protein is CSAGRTGSLFF.

The chain joins TRBV4-2 to TRBJ2-7; TRBD2 agrees at 14 bases. Germline lookup yields CDR1 LGHNA and CDR2 YNFKEQ. V trimming: 1 base; J trimming: 2 bases; junction bases outside the gene matches: 7. The CDR3 extends over 18 amino acids. The CDR3 DNA reads TGTGCCAGCAGCCAAGGGCGACTAGCGGGGGGGTCCGCCTACGAGCAGTACTTC. Translated, it gives CASSQGRLAGGSAYEQYF.

This rearrangement joins TRBV19 to TRBJ1-5; 7 bases fit TRBD1. The CDR3 contains 14 residues. Germline-derived CDR1 and CDR2 are LNHDA and SQIVND (reference sequence). With 9 bases clipped from V and 3 bases from J, the junction kept 8 bases outside the gene matches. CDR3 region: CASNPGQYNQPQHF. The DNA of the CDR3 is TGTGCCAGCAATCCGGGACAGTACAATCAGCCCCAGCATTTT.

This chain links TRBV2 with TRBJ2-3; TRBD2 is a possible D gene (5 bases). Germline V gene data show CDR1 as SNHLY and CDR2 as FYNNEI. Trimming left V 3 bases short and J 0 bases short, with 10 bases between. This CDR3 is built from 15 residues. The CDR3 coding sequence is TGTGCCAGCAGTGAGAGAGCGGCTAGCACAGATACGCAGTATTTT. Translating it yields CASSERAASTDTQYF.

This chain connects TRBV6-6 to TRBJ1-2; 7 positions match TRBD1. The length of the CDR3 is 14 residues. In germline, CDR1 is MNHNY, CDR2 SVGAGI (reference sequence). V gave up 6 bases and J gave up 4 bases; unmatched junction bases: 8. In DNA, the CDR3 is TGTGCCAGCAGAAAAACAGGGGTCGCCTATGGCTACACCTTC. Translation gives CASRKTGVAYGYTF.

This clone was recorded once. CDR3 in amino acids: CASSYSSSGIRTEAFF. Written as DNA, the CDR3 is TGTGCCAGCAGTTACTCGTCATCGGGAATAAGAACTGAAGCTTTCTTT. The J gene is TRBJ1-1, the V gene TRBV6-5; D is ambiguous. The CDR3 consists of 16 residues. Trimming pared 0 bases from V and 5 bases from J, leaving 16 bases between. Germline values: CDR1 MNHEY, CDR2 SVGAGI.

This chain uses TRBV4-3 with TRBJ1-2; TRBD1 aligns across 8 bases. V trimming: 3 bases; J trimming: 1 base; junction bases outside the gene matches: 1. This CDR3 spans 14 amino acids. From germline, CDR1 is LGHNA and CDR2 YSLEER. CDR3 protein: CASSHGQGNYGYTF. In DNA, the CDR3 is TGCGCCAGCAGCCACGGACAGGGTAACTATGGCTACACCTTC.

The V and J genes are TRBV5-6 and TRBJ1-2, with TRBD1 identical over 8 bases. The CDR3 is made up of 12 amino acids. Germline CDR1 is SGHDT and CDR2 is YYEEEE. V gave up 4 bases and J gave up 8 bases; unmatched junction bases: 4. CDR3: CASSPRTGGYTF. The CDR3 nucleotides are TGTGCCAGCAGCCCACGGACAGGGGGCTACACCTTC.

The V call is TRBV5-1, the J call TRBJ1-5, with 7 bases fitting TRBD1. Germline V gives CDR1 SGHRS, CDR2 YFSETQ. V shed 5 bases and J 1 base; nucleotides not matched to a gene: 3. CDR3 size: 14 residues. The CDR3 loop is CASRIQGSNQPQHF. The CDR3 nucleotides are TGCGCCAGCAGAATACAGGGGAGCAATCAGCCCCAGCATTTT.

This clone was counted between two and nine times. The rearrangement uses TRBV5-5 and TRBJ1-1, with 9 nucleotides matching TRBD1. CDR1 and CDR2 from the germline V gene are SGHKS and YYEKEE (reference sequence). The CDR3 has 13 amino acids. V lost 0 bases to trimming and J lost 12 bases; unmatched junction nucleotides: 6. CDR3 amino acids: CASSLEGTGITFF. The DNA for the CDR3 is TGTGCCAGCAGCTTGGAAGGGACAGGGATTACTTTCTTT.

The CDR3 loop reads CASTPGAGVIRETQYF. In DNA form, the CDR3 reads TGCGCCAGCACCCCTGGGGCAGGGGTTATCCGAGAGACCCAGTACTTC. V usage is TRBV5-1 and J usage is TRBJ2-5, with a possible D match to TRBD1 (6 bases). The germline V gene has CDR1 SGHRS and CDR2 YFSETQ. V lost 6 bases to trimming and J lost 4 bases, with 22 bases between them. This CDR3 spans 16 amino acids.

The genes are TRBV7-9 and TRBJ2-1; D not resolved. With 1 base removed from V and 5 bases from J, the gap between germline ends came to 9 bases. The CDR3 is 14 amino acids. The germline V gene encodes CDR1 SEHNR and CDR2 FQNEAQ (reference sequence). CDR3 nucleotides: TGTGCCAGCAGCTTAGGGTACACAAACAATGAGCAGTTCTTC. Protein: CASSLGYTNNEQFF.

This chain's CDR3 is CASSLSGGLGNEQFF. The CDR3 nucleotides are TGTGCCAGCAGTTTATCAGGGGGATTGGGCAATGAGCAGTTCTTC. The gene calls are TRBV27 and TRBJ2-1, with a possible D match to TRBD1 (6 bases). V was clipped by 0 bases and J by 6 bases, with 12 bases between them. This CDR3 contains 15 residues. The germline gives CDR1 MNHEY, CDR2 SMNVEV (reference sequence).

This clone was detected a few times. This chain joins TRBV5-1 and TRBJ2-1, with 8 bases identical to TRBD1. V shed 1 base and J 4 bases; nucleotides not matched to a gene: 10. This CDR3 contains 17 residues. Looked up from germline, CDR1 is SGHRS and CDR2 is YFSETQ. CDR3 in amino acids: CASSLSAGGFAYNEQFF. Here the CDR3 DNA reads TGCGCCAGCAGCTTGAGCGCAGGGGGCTTCGCTTACAATGAGCAGTTCTTC.

The V call is TRBV4-2, the J call TRBJ1-2; D is unresolved. Trimming pared 5 bases from V and 5 bases from J, leaving 6 bases between. This CDR3 spans 11 amino acids. Germline V gene sequence: CDR1 LGHNA, CDR2 YNFKEQ. DNA for the CDR3: TGTGCCAGCAGCGAGAATTATGGCTACACCTTC. Translation: CASSENYGYTF.

The V and J genes are TRBV5-6 and TRBJ2-7; 8 nucleotides line up with TRBD1. From germline, CDR1 is SGHDT and CDR2 YYEEEE. This CDR3 contains 16 residues. V trimming: 0 bases; J trimming: 0 bases; junction bases outside the gene matches: 5. CDR3 region: CASSLVGQESSYEQYF. In DNA, the CDR3 is TGTGCCAGCAGCTTGGTGGGACAGGAGAGCTCCTACGAGCAGTACTTC.

CDR3 nucleotides: TGTGCCAGCAGCTCACGGAACGGGGTCTACGAGCAGTACTTC. Translated, it gives CASSSRNGVYEQYF. The chain combines TRBV11-2 with TRBJ2-7; maybe TRBD2 (5 bases). V was shortened by 4 bases and J by 3 bases, with 13 bases between the two germline ends. Germline-derived CDR1 and CDR2 are SGHAT and FQNNGV. The CDR3 runs 14 residues.

This chain joins TRBV28 and TRBJ1-6; 9 bases are shared with TRBD1. V lost 6 bases and J lost 10; bases outside the gene matches: 10. This CDR3 region has 15 residues. Germline V gene data show CDR1 as MDHEN and CDR2 as SYDVKM. This chain's CDR3 is CASSYRGQVGSPLHF. CDR3 bases: TGTGCCAGCAGCTACAGGGGGCAGGTGGGGTCACCCCTCCACTTT.

This clone has more than one count but fewer than ten. The genes are TRBV27 and TRBJ1-5; TRBD1 matches 7 bases. V lost 4 bases to trimming and J lost 6 bases; unmatched junction nucleotides: 6. The CDR3 covers 14 residues. Germline loops: CDR1 MNHEY, CDR2 SMNVEV (reference sequence). For the CDR3, the DNA is TGTGCCAGCAGTTATACAGGGGAAGCTCAGCCCCAGCATTTT. This encodes CASSYTGEAQPQHF.

V usage is TRBV5-1 and J usage is TRBJ1-2; 11 nucleotides match TRBD1. V gave up 3 bases and J gave up 7 bases; unmatched junction bases: 5. The CDR3 length is 14 residues. Germline-derived CDR1 and CDR2 are SGHRS and YFSETQ. This CDR3 is CASSSSDRGPGYTF. CDR3 bases: TGCGCCAGCAGCTCCTCGGACAGGGGGCCTGGCTACACCTTC.

CDR3 in amino acids: CASSGLRGGYNEQFF. The CDR3 nucleotides read TGTGCCAGCAGTGGGTTGCGGGGGGGTTACAATGAGCAGTTCTTC. The rearrangement links TRBV2 to TRBJ2-1; 9 positions match TRBD2. From germline, CDR1 is SNHLY and CDR2 FYNNEI. The CDR3 is 15 amino acids. The V gene end was trimmed by 4 bases and the J gene end by 4 bases; junction bases not matched to a gene: 5. Looking up the rest from reference TRBV2 and TRBJ2-1 gives the full variable domain: EPEVTQTPSHQVTQMGQEVILRCVPISNHLYFYWYRQILGQKVEFLVSFYNNEISEKSEIFDDQFSVERPDGSNFTLKIRSTKLEDSAMYFCASSGLRGGYNEQFFGPGTRLTVL.

The V call is TRBV2, the J call TRBJ2-3; TRBD2 agrees at 9 bases. Trimming took 6 bases from V and 1 from J; bases not matched to a gene: 17. Germline V lookup: CDR1 SNHLY, CDR2 FYNNEI. There are 19 residues in the CDR3. The CDR3 sequence: CASRVSGGPKPLRTDTQYF. The CDR3 DNA is TGTGCCAGCAGGGTTAGCGGGGGCCCCAAGCCTCTCCGCACAGATACGCAGTATTTT.

This clone was seen only a few times. The chain couples TRBV10-3 to TRBJ1-5; D uncertain. Per germline, CDR1 ENHRY and CDR2 SYGVKD. V was cut by 4 bases and J by 2 bases, with 3 bases left in between. The CDR3 spans 12 residues. CDR3 sequence: CAISGGNQPQHF. Written as DNA, the CDR3 is TGTGCCATCAGTGGAGGCAATCAGCCCCAGCATTTT.

The J gene is TRBJ2-3, the V gene TRBV7-9, with D perhaps TRBD2 (6 bases). This CDR3 region has 17 residues. The V gene lost 5 bases and the J gene lost 5 bases, with 23 bases spanning the gap. The germline V gene encodes CDR1 SEHNR and CDR2 FQNEAQ (reference sequence). The CDR3 spells CASSHIGRWGDGDTQYF. CDR3 DNA: TGTGCCAGCAGCCATATAGGACGATGGGGGGATGGAGATACGCAGTATTTT.

The V call is TRBV11-3, the J call TRBJ1-1; 7 nucleotides agree with TRBD1. Germline V gene sequence: CDR1 SGHNT, CDR2 YENEEA. The CDR3 loop spans 14 amino acids. The V gene end was trimmed by 0 bases and the J gene end by 5 bases; junction bases not matched to a gene: 3. CDR3 sequence: CASSLEGGKTEAFF. In DNA form, the CDR3 reads TGTGCCAGCAGCTTAGAAGGGGGCAAGACTGAAGCTTTCTTT.